One and the same sample provided the 29 T cell receptor beta chains below, sequenced in a study of radiotherapy plus CTLA-4 blockade in lung cancer. Profiling relied on immunoSEQ multiplex PCR, and the TCRdb table lists in-frame clones only, not all of them. The sample has about 49,000 clones; roughly 76% are singletons. This sample comprised peripheral blood, obtained from a patient treated with radiotherapy plus ipilimumab. These receptors were taken from a human donor with non-small cell lung cancer who had a complete response to radiotherapy plus ipilimumab.

This chain links TRBV5-4 with TRBJ2-1; TRBD2 aligns across 10 bases. CDR1 SGHNT and CDR2 YYREEE come from the germline V gene (reference sequence). The CDR3 extends over 15 amino acids. With V trimmed by 0 bases and J by 5 bases, 2 bases remained unmatched. The CDR3 DNA reads TGTGCCAGCAGCTTGGTAACTAGCGGGAACAATGAGCAGTTCTTC. Translation: CASSLVTSGNNEQFF.

V and J are TRBV28 and TRBJ1-5; 7 bases fit TRBD1. The ends lost 4 bases at V and 6 bases at J; junction bases unmatched: 9. The CDR3 is 15 residues long. Germline loops: CDR1 MDHEN, CDR2 SYDVKM. The CDR3 DNA follows: TGTGCCAGCAGTTCCCTACAGGGGTTAAGTCAGCCCCAGCATTTT. As protein: CASSSLQGLSQPQHF.

The chain recombines TRBV27 with TRBJ2-2; TRBD2 is a possible D gene (6 bases). CDR3 length: 15 amino acids. Germline assignment: CDR1 MNHEY and CDR2 SMNVEV (reference sequence). Trimming took off 2 bases at V and 1 base at J, with 8 bases between the two ends. The CDR3 DNA is TGTGCCAGCAGTTTAAGGCGGGGGAACACCGGGGAGCTGTTTTTT. It translates to CASSLRRGNTGELFF.

Sample share makes this clone medium-sized. The genes are TRBV7-9 and TRBJ1-1; 8 bases agree with TRBD1. J gave up 10 bases and V 6 bases, and 19 bases lay outside the gene matches. The CDR3 is 16 residues long. Germline CDR1 reads SEHNR; CDR2 reads FQNEAQ (reference sequence). The CDR3 bases are TGTGCCAGCAGTTATACAGGGGGGGACCCCGTCCGTGTAGCTTTCTTT. Translating gives CASSYTGGDPVRVAFF. Together with reference TRBV7-9 and TRBJ1-1, the CDR3 gives the full variable domain: DTGVSQNPRHKITKRGQNVTFRCDPISEHNRLYWYRQTLGQGPEFLTYFQNEAQLEKSRLLSDRFSAERPKGSFSTLEIQRTEQGDSAMYLCASSYTGGDPVRVAFFGQGTRLTVV.

This chain joins TRBV7-8 and TRBJ2-1; 10 bases match TRBD2. The CDR3 contains 16 residues. Trimming removed 7 bases from V and 0 bases from J; junction bases left unmatched: 6. Germline loops: CDR1 SGHVS, CDR2 FQNEAQ. CDR3 sequence (DNA): TGTGCCAGCAAGTATAGCGGGGGGAGCTCCTACAATGAGCAGTTCTTC. Translating it yields CASKYSGGSSYNEQFF.

The chain uses TRBV6-6 and TRBJ2-3, with TRBD2 as a possible D gene (6 bases). The CDR3 extends over 13 amino acids. CDR1 and CDR2 from the germline V gene are MNHNY and SVGAGI (reference sequence). Trimming pared 10 bases from V and 4 bases from J, leaving 15 bases between. The CDR3 coding sequence is TGTGCCACCGCCCTCCCTAGCGCAGATACGCAGTATTTT. Encoded protein: CATALPSADTQYF.

In its sample, this clone was seen once. This chain uses TRBV11-3 with TRBJ1-1; TRBD1 matches at 7 bases. The ends lost 0 bases at V and 1 base at J; junction bases unmatched: 2. CDR1 and CDR2 (germline): SGHNT, YENEEA. CDR3 length: 15 residues. CDR3 nucleotide sequence: TGTGCCAGCAGCTTAGAAGGGACAGCGAACACTGAAGCTTTCTTT. Protein product: CASSLEGTANTEAFF.

This chain uses TRBV5-4 with TRBJ2-7, with TRBD2 identical over 13 bases. CDR3 length: 15 amino acids. The germline CDR1 and CDR2 sequences are SGHNT and YYREEE (reference sequence). Trimming cost V 4 bases and J 1 base; bases outside gene matches: 2. CDR3 region: CASSGGLAGSYEQYF. CDR3 sequence (DNA): TGTGCCAGCAGCGGGGGACTAGCGGGATCCTACGAGCAGTACTTC.

The chain joins TRBV5-1 to TRBJ1-4, with a weak D call TRBD1 (5 bases). Trimming took 1 base from V and 0 from J, leaving 16 bases between them. Germline assignment: CDR1 SGHRS and CDR2 YFSETQ. CDR3 size: 18 residues. The CDR3 DNA reads TGCGCCAGCAGCTTGAGGCGGCAGGGAAGTTCAACTAATGAAAAACTGTTTTTT. Translated: CASSLRRQGSSTNEKLFF.

J is TRBJ1-5 and V is TRBV6-6, with 7 bases aligning to TRBD1. CDR1 and CDR2 (germline): MNHNY, SVGAGI (reference sequence). The junction had 6 bases not matched to a gene; V was cut back by 6 bases and J by 4 bases. This CDR3 has 14 residues. The CDR3 sequence is CASSTGVGNQPQHF. The CDR3 DNA reads as TGTGCCAGCAGCACAGGGGTAGGTAATCAGCCCCAGCATTTT.

The chain uses TRBV9 and TRBJ2-7; TRBD2 might be the D (5 bases). Trimming stripped 1 base from V and 3 bases from J, with 11 bases between. This CDR3 spans 14 amino acids. The germline V gene encodes CDR1 SGDLS and CDR2 YYNGEE. CDR3 amino acids: CASSVSGWDYEQYF. In DNA form, the CDR3 reads TGTGCCAGCAGCGTATCGGGGTGGGACTACGAGCAGTACTTC.

This clone occurred a few times. The genes are TRBV7-3 and TRBJ2-5, with TRBD1 matching over 9 bases. The V segment lost 5 bases and the J segment 7 bases; nucleotides outside the gene matches: 11. The CDR3 runs to 15 residues. Germline values: CDR1 SGHTA, CDR2 FQGTGA. The CDR3 here is CASSPSGQGRGTQYF. CDR3 nucleotide sequence: TGTGCCAGCAGCCCATCGGGACAGGGAAGGGGGACCCAGTACTTC.

The chain carries TRBV6-1 and TRBJ2-3; tentative D call: TRBD2 (6 bases). The germline V gene encodes CDR1 MNHNS and CDR2 SASEGT. The germline V and J ends were trimmed by 2 bases and 2 bases, with 11 bases remaining between them. This CDR3 spans 15 amino acids. The CDR3 is CASSEPGRNTDTQYF. CDR3 in DNA: TGTGCCAGCAGTGAACCAGGGAGGAACACAGATACGCAGTATTTT.

The chain is built from TRBV5-8 and TRBJ1-1, with no clear D. This CDR3 spans 13 amino acids. Germline V gene data show CDR1 as SGHTS and CDR2 as YDEGEE. Trimming removed 2 bases at V and 6 bases at J, with 11 bases between. The CDR3 is CASSFPGPPEAFF. Written as DNA, the CDR3 is TGTGCCAGCAGCTTCCCAGGTCCACCTGAAGCTTTCTTT.

The chain couples TRBV5-1 to TRBJ2-3; 7 nucleotides align to TRBD2. Germline assignment: CDR1 SGHRS and CDR2 YFSETQ. The CDR3 extends over 15 amino acids. The V and J ends lost 7 bases and 1 base, in that order; junction bases with no gene match: 9. As DNA, the CDR3 is TGCGCCAGCTGCCTGGCGGGAGTGGGCACAGATACGCAGTATTTT. Amino acid sequence: CASCLAGVGTDTQYF.

The chain recombines TRBV29-1 with TRBJ1-1, with a weak D call TRBD1 (6 bases). The CDR3 contains 11 residues. The V and J ends lost 6 bases and 8 bases respectively, with 13 bases between them. CDR1 and CDR2 from the germline V gene are SQVTM and ANQGSEA. The CDR3 region is CSVARGAEAFF. In DNA form, the CDR3 reads TGCAGCGTCGCCAGGGGAGCGGAAGCTTTCTTT.

The gene calls are TRBV7-9 and TRBJ2-1, with D possibly TRBD2 on 6 matching bases. Trimming removed 3 bases at V and 5 bases at J, with 14 bases between. CDR1 and CDR2 (germline): SEHNR, FQNEAQ (reference sequence). The CDR3 sequence is 15 residues long. The CDR3 sequence: CASSLSGVRDNEQFF. CDR3 in DNA: TGTGCCAGCAGCTTGTCGGGAGTGCGAGACAATGAGCAGTTCTTC.

The chain recombines TRBV11-2 with TRBJ2-3, with D unclear. The CDR3 covers 16 residues. Trimming took off 2 bases at V and 0 bases at J, with 12 bases between the two ends. The germline CDR1 and CDR2 sequences are SGHAT and FQNNGV. The CDR3 here is CASSLWRGTSTDTQYF. CDR3 nucleotide sequence: TGTGCCAGCAGCTTATGGCGCGGTACTAGCACAGATACGCAGTATTTT.

The chain combines TRBV28 with TRBJ1-1, with TRBD1 matching 9 bases. The V segment lost 3 bases and the J segment 5 bases; nucleotides outside the gene matches: 7. Germline values: CDR1 MDHEN, CDR2 SYDVKM. CDR3 length equals 15 residues. The CDR3 DNA reads as TGTGCCAGCAGTTTTCTGGGACAGGGCGGTACTGAAGCTTTCTTT. Its translation is CASSFLGQGGTEAFF.

This clone was picked up a small number of times. The gene calls are TRBV7-9 and TRBJ1-2; D perhaps matches TRBD1 (5 bases). The CDR3 covers 13 residues. Germline-derived CDR1 and CDR2 are SEHNR and FQNEAQ (reference sequence). V was trimmed by 1 base and J by 8 bases, leaving 11 bases between them. CDR3 residues: CASSLVGGVGYTF. The CDR3 DNA is TGTGCCAGCAGCTTAGTGGGAGGGGTCGGCTACACCTTC.

This sequence joins TRBV30 and TRBJ1-6; D remains ambiguous. V was pared by 3 bases and J by 9 bases, with 18 bases between. Germline CDR1 and CDR2: GTSNPN and SVGIG (reference sequence). The CDR3 runs 15 residues. The CDR3 bases are TGTGCCTGGAGAGGACCAAGGGCAGGAGGTTCACCCCTCCACTTT. It specifies CAWRGPRAGGSPLHF.

The J gene is TRBJ2-3, the V gene TRBV7-9, with a tentative D call TRBD1 (5 bases). Trimming stripped 3 bases from V and 9 bases from J, with 19 bases between. Germline CDR1 SEHNR, CDR2 FQNEAQ (reference sequence). CDR3 length equals 15 residues. In DNA form, the CDR3 reads TGTGCCAGCAGCTTGACAGCCGGGTCTACGGAGACGCAGTATTTT. It is translated as CASSLTAGSTETQYF.

The chain recombines TRBV27 with TRBJ2-7; tentative D call: TRBD2 (6 bases). From germline, CDR1 is MNHEY and CDR2 SMNVEV (reference sequence). Trimming cost V 5 bases and J 4 bases, with 9 bases left between them. The CDR3 is 12 amino acids. The CDR3 DNA sequence: TGTGCCAGCAGTGCCCGGGGGTACGAGCAGTACTTC. It is translated as CASSARGYEQYF.

The genes are TRBV2 and TRBJ2-7, with 13 bases matching TRBD2. This CDR3 is built from 14 residues. Germline V gene lookup returns CDR1 SNHLY and CDR2 FYNNEI. V dropped 7 bases and J dropped 6; count of bases not matched to a gene: 6. The DNA for the CDR3 is TGTGCCAGCAAGTTGGGACTAGCGGGAATCGAGCAGTACTTC. This gives the protein CASKLGLAGIEQYF.

In its sample, this clone ranks as medium-sized. The rearrangement uses TRBV2 and TRBJ1-1; 9 bases match TRBD1. The J segment lost 1 base and the V segment lost 2 bases, leaving 2 bases of the junction unmatched. Germline V gene data show CDR1 as SNHLY and CDR2 as FYNNEI. There are 15 residues in the CDR3. Written as DNA, the CDR3 is TGTGCCAGCAGTGAAAGGGGACAGGGGAACACTGAAGCTTTCTTT. Translated: CASSERGQGNTEAFF.

The chain uses TRBV4-1 and TRBJ2-4; D is perhaps TRBD2 (5 bases). Trimming took off 0 bases at V and 0 bases at J, with 18 bases between the two ends. Germline CDR1 reads MGHRA; CDR2 reads YSYEKL. CDR3 length equals 19 residues. This chain's CDR3 is CASSQDSGGWALAKNIQYF. CDR3 DNA: TGCGCCAGCAGCCAAGATTCCGGAGGATGGGCTCTAGCCAAAAACATTCAGTACTTC.

The chain recombines TRBV4-2 with TRBJ1-2; D may be TRBD1 (6 bases). Per the germline V gene, CDR1 is LGHNA and CDR2 is YNFKEQ. With 4 bases removed from V and 3 bases from J, the gap between germline ends came to 18 bases. The CDR3 covers 16 residues. CDR3 sequence: CASSPRTALSDYGYTF. The DNA of the CDR3 is TGTGCCAGCAGCCCCAGGACAGCTCTAAGCGACTATGGCTACACCTTC.

The chain recombines TRBV7-3 with TRBJ2-1, with 11 bases identical to TRBD1. The V gene end was trimmed by 4 bases and the J gene end by 8 bases; junction bases not matched to a gene: 7. Germline assignment: CDR1 SGHTA and CDR2 FQGTGA. This CDR3 spans 15 amino acids. CDR3 nucleotide sequence: TGTGCCAGCAGCTCCTGGACAGGGGGCTTACATGAGCAGTTCTTC. It specifies CASSSWTGGLHEQFF.

This clone was detected only a few times. The chain's CDR3 is CASSQSLFIRGKPYEQYF. The CDR3 DNA follows: TGTGCCAGCAGCCAATCGCTTTTTATCCGGGGGAAGCCTTACGAGCAGTACTTC. The chain joins TRBV4-2 to TRBJ2-7; tentatively, D is TRBD2 (6 bases). The V gene lost 2 bases and the J gene lost 4 bases, with 24 bases spanning the gap. The CDR3 extends over 18 amino acids. Germline V gives CDR1 LGHNA, CDR2 YNFKEQ.